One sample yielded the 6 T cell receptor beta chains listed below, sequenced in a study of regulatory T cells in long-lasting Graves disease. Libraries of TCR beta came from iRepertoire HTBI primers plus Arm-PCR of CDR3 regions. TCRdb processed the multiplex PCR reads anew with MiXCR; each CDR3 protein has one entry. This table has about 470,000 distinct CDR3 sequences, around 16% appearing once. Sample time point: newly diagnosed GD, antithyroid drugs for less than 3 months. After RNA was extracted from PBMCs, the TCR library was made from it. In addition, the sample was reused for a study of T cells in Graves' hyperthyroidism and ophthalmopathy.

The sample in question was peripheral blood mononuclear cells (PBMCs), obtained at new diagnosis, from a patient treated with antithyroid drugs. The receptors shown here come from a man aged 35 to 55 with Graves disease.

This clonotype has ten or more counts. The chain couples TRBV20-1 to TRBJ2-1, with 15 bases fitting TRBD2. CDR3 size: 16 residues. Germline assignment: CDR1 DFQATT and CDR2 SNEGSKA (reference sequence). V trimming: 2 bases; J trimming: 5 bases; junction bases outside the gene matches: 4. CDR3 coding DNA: TGCAGTGCTAGAAGGACTAGCGGGAGGGGCCACAATGAGCAGTTCTTC. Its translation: CSARRTSGRGHNEQFF.

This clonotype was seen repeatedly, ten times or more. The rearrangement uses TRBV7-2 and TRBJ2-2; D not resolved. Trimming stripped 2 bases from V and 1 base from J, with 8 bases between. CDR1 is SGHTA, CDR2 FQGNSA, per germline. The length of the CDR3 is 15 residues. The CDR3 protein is CASSLRTMNTGELFF. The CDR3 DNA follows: TGTGCCAGCAGCTTAAGGACCATGAACACCGGGGAGCTGTTTTTT.

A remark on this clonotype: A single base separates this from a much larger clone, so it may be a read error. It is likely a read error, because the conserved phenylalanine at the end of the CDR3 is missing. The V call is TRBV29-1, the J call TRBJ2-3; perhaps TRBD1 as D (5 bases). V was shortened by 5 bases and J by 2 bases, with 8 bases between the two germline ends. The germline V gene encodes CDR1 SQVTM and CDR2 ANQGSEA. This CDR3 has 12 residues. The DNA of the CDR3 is TGCAGCGTTAAGGACAACACAGATACGCAGTATCTT. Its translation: CSVKDNTDTQYL.

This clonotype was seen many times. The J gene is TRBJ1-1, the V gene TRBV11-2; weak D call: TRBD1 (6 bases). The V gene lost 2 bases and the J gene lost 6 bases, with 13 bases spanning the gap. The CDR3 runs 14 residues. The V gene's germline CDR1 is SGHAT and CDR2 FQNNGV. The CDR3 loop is CASSLKHREAEAFF. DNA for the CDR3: TGTGCCAGCAGCTTAAAGCACAGGGAAGCTGAAGCTTTCTTT.

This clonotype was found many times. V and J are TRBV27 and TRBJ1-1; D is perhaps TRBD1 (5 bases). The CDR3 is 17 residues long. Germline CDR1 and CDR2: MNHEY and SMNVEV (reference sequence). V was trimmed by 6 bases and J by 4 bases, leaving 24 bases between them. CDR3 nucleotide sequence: TGTGCCAGCAGACCTACGGGACCCCTGGGGGAGTTCACTGAAGCTTTCTTT. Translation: CASRPTGPLGEFTEAFF.

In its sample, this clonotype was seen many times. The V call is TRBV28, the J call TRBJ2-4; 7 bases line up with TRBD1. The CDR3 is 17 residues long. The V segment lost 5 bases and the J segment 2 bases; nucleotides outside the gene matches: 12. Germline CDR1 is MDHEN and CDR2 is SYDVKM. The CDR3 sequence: CASSPPHEGATKNIQYF. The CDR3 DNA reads TGTGCCAGCAGTCCCCCCCACGAGGGGGCTACCAAAAACATTCAGTACTTC.